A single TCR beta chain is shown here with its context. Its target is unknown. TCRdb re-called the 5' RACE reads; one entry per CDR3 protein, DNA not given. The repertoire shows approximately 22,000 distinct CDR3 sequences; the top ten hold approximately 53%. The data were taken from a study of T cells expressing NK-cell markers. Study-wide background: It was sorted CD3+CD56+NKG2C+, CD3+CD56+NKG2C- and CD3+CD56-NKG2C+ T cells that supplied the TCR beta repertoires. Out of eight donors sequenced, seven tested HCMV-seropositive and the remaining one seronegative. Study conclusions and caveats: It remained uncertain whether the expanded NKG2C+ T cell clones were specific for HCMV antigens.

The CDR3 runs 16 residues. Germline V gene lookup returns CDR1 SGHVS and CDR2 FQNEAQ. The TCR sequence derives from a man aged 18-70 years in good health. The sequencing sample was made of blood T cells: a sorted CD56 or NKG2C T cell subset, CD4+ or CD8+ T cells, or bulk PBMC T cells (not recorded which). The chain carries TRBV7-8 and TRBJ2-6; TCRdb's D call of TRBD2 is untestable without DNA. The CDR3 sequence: CASSLRDPAGANVLTF. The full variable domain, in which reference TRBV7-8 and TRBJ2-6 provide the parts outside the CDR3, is GAGVSQSPRYKVAKRGQDVALRCDPISGHVSLFWYQQALGQGPEFLTYFQNEAQLDKSGLPSDRFFAERPEGSVSTLKIQRTQQEDSAVYLCASSLRDPAGANVLTFGAGSRLTVL.